Presented here are 2 T cell receptor beta chains from one specimen sequenced in a study of shared clonotypes between healthy human individuals. The table came from immunoSEQ multiplex PCR; TCRdb's copy has only in-frame clones and leaves some out. The profile shows about 530,000 clones, roughly 79% of them singletons. The sample taken for sequencing was PBMCs. These receptor sequences come from a middle-aged woman in good health. Some clones in this sample may be carry-over from other donors' samples.

The chain combines TRBV28 with TRBJ2-7; the D gene is possibly TRBD1 (6 bases). Trimming removed 6 bases from V and 7 bases from J, with 13 bases in between. There are 12 residues in the CDR3. CDR1 is MDHEN, CDR2 SYDVKM, per germline. The CDR3 DNA reads as TGTGCCAGCAGCCAAGTAGGGGGAGAGCAGTACTTC. This translates into CASSQVGGEQYF.

The rearrangement uses TRBV7-3 and TRBJ2-1, with unresolved D. V lost 2 bases and J 0 bases, leaving 8 bases between the germline ends. This CDR3 region has 15 residues. CDR1 and CDR2 (germline): SGHTA, FQGTGA. CDR3 loop: CASSLVASSYNEQFF. The CDR3 bases are TGTGCCAGCAGCTTAGTAGCTAGCTCCTACAATGAGCAGTTCTTC.